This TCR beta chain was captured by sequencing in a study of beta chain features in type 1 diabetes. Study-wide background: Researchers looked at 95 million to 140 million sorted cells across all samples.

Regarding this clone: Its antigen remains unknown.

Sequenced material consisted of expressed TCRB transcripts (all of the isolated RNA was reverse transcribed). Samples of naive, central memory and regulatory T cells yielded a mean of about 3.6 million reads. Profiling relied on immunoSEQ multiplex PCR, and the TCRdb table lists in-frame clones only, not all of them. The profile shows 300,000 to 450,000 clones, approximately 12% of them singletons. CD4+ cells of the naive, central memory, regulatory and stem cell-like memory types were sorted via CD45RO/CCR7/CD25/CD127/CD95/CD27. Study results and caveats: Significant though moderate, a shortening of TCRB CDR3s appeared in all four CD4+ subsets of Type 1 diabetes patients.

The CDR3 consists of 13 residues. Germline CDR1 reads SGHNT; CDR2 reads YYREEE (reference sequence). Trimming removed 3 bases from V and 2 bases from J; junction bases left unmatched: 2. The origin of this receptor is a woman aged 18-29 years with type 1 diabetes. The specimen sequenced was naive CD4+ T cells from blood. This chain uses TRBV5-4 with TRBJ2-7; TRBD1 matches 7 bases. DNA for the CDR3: TGTGCCAGCAGCTGGGACAGAACCTACGAGCAGTACTTC. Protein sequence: CASSWDRTYEQYF.